These T cell receptor beta chains were read from a single sample in a study of T cell responses to AZD1222 COVID-19 vaccine. The assay was immunoSEQ multiplex PCR, and TCRdb's table has in-frame clones only and misses some. The sample yields 95,000 to 150,000 clones, about 90% seen once. Material: peripheral blood, obtained on day 0 of AZD1222 vaccination. The receptors originated from an adult in good health. Both conserved end residues are part of each CDR3. Fields, in order: D gene, J gene, clone size, V gene, CDR3 protein, CDR3 DNA. The D gene is left open where the match is weak. Some rows have no size entry. The others give once, few or many, or a class for an expanded clone.

- TRBJ2-7 - TRBV27 CASSSNYEQYF TGTGCCAGCAGTTCAAACTACGAGCAGTACTTC
- TRBJ1-1 few TRBV5-6 CASSFSGRAPEAFF TGTGCCAGCAGCTTCTCGGGTAGGGCGCCTGAAGCTTTCTTT
- TRBJ1-1 - TRBV2 CATHQRGGLAEAFF TGTGCCACCCACCAGCGGGGGGGGCTGGCTGAAGCTTTCTTT
- TRBJ2-3 - TRBV6-2/TRBV6-3 CASSRPGHSSTDTQYF TGTGCCAGCAGTCGCCCAGGGCACTCTAGCACAGATACGCAGTATTTT
- TRBJ1-6 - TRBV7-2 CASSLGHSSNSPLHF TGTGCCAGCAGCTTAGGTCACAGTTCTAATTCACCCCTCCACTTT
TRBD1 TRBJ1-5 - TRBV18 CASSPGQGAQPQHF TGTGCCAGCTCACCCGGACAGGGGGCCCAGCCCCAGCATTTT
- TRBJ1-1 - TRBV2 CASRGQTTEAFF TGTGCCAGCAGAGGACAGACCACTGAAGCTTTCTTT
TRBD1 TRBJ1-5 - TRBV6-1 CASSERQGGQPQHF TGTGCCAGCAGTGAACGACAGGGTGGTCAGCCCCAGCATTTT
TRBD1 TRBJ1-5 - TRBV6-4 CASGQGGFYSNQPQHF TGTGCCAGCGGACAGGGGGGCTTTTATAGCAATCAGCCCCAGCATTTT
- TRBJ1-4 - TRBV2 CANRDGYNEKLFF TGTGCCAACCGGGACGGCTATAATGAAAAACTGTTTTTT
- TRBJ1-4 - TRBV7-9 CASSQEVGKLFF TGTGCCAGCAGCCAGGAGGTGGGAAAACTGTTTTTT
TRBD1 TRBJ2-2 - TRBV19 CASSPWTGATGELFF TGTGCCAGTAGTCCCTGGACAGGGGCCACCGGGGAGCTGTTTTTT
- TRBJ1-1 - TRBV4-1 CASSRQTNTEAFF TGCGCCAGCAGCCGACAGACGAACACTGAAGCTTTCTTT
- TRBJ1-2 - TRBV19 CASSLTGSLAGYTF TGTGCCAGTAGTCTAACCGGGTCCCTCGCGGGCTACACCTTC
- TRBJ1-1 - TRBV11-3 CASSSPGDKAFF TGTGCCAGCAGCTCCCCGGGGGACAAAGCTTTCTTT
- TRBJ1-1 - TRBV19 CASHGDIPEAFF TGTGCCAGCCACGGAGACATACCTGAAGCTTTCTTT